This T cell receptor (beta chain) was obtained from a study of cytomegalovirus exposure and HLA in healthy donors. In the study overall: Membership in the Caucasian-associated ancestry cluster was found for 65% to 85% of nearly 400 genotyped donors. Findings of the study overall: Analyzed later, association rates of TCRs varied across HLA loci, with DRB1 most and HLA-C fewest. Sequencing probably produced one cluster of sequence variants that were highly shared. Later analysis suggested most CMV-associated TCR beta chains were HLA-restricted.

Concerning this clone itself: The antigen is undetermined.

This CDR3 comprises 17 residues. The ends lost 7 bases at V and 7 bases at J; junction bases unmatched: 19. Germline V lookup: CDR1 MDHEN, CDR2 SYDVKM. Vbeta (60) and Jbeta (13) primers were used in the PCR. This table comes from immunoSEQ multiplex PCR, and its TCRdb copy is limited to in-frame clones, with some not included. The sample shows around 200,000 clones, approximately 86% of them seen only once. Source material: PBMCs. This sequence was found in a woman aged 25 to 39 in good health and CMV-seronegative. The rearrangement joins TRBV28 to TRBJ2-1; 7 nucleotides line up with TRBD1. CDR3 sequence (DNA): TGTGCCAGCAAACGTATACAGGGGACCTTCACAATTAATGAGCAGTTCTTC. As protein: CASKRIQGTFTINEQFF.